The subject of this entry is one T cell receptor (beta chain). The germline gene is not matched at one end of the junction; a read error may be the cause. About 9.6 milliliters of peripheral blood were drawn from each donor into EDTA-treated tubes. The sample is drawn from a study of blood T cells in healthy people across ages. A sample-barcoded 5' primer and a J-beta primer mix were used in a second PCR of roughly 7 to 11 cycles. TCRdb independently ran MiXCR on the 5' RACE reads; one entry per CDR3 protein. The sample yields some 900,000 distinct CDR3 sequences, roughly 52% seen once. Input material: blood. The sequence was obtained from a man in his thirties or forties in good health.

CDR3 DNA: TGTGCCTGCAGTCCGACAGGGGGAAAGACCCAGTACTTC. This gives the protein CACSPTGGKTQYF. The chain joins TRBV12-3 or TRBV12-4 to TRBJ2-5, with TRBD1 matching over 9 bases. This CDR3 spans 13 amino acids.